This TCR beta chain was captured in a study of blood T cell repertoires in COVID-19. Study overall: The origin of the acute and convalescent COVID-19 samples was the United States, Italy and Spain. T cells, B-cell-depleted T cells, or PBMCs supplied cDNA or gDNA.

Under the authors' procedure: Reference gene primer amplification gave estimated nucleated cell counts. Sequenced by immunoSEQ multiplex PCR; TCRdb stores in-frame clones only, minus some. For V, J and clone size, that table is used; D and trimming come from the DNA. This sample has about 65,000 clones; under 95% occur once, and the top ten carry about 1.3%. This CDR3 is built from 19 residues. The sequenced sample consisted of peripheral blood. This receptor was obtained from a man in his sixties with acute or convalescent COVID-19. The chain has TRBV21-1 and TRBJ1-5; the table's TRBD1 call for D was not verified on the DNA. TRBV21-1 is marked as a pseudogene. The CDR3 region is CASSRTGTGADFNNQPQHF. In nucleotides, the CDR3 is TGTGCCAGCAGCAGAACCGGGACAGGGGCCGATTTTAACAATCAGCCCCAGCATTTT.